This T cell receptor (beta chain) is drawn from a study of beta chain features in type 1 diabetes. Looking at the study overall: Cell yields, age and gender were similar between patients and healthy donors. General study points: The naive, central memory and Treg TCRB repertoires of patients appeared to be more similar to one another than those of healthy donors. TCRB CDR3 length was moderately but significantly reduced in all four CD4+ subsets of Type 1 diabetes patients.

Isolated RNA was reverse transcribed in full, so expressed TCRB transcripts were sequenced. Here immunoSEQ multiplex PCR was the method, and the copy in TCRdb shows in-frame clones only, minus some. This table has 150,000 to 200,000 clones, approximately 62% appearing once. Sorting with CD45RO/CCR7/CD25/CD127/CD95/CD27 yielded naive, central memory, regulatory and stem-like memory CD4+ cells. The CDR3 runs 15 residues. Germline trimming cut 0 bases from V and 10 bases from J; bases unmatched to any gene: 6. CDR1 SGDLS and CDR2 YYNGEE come from the germline V gene. In regard to this clone: Antigen specificity is unknown.

This receptor was identified in a man aged 30 to 39 with type 1 diabetes. The rearrangement joins TRBV9 to TRBJ2-1, with 11 positions matching TRBD1. The sequenced sample was naive CD4+ T cells from blood. The CDR3 reads CASSVAGQGAQEQFF. The CDR3 region has the DNA TGTGCCAGCAGCGTAGCAGGACAGGGGGCCCAGGAGCAGTTCTTC.